The 30 T cell receptor beta chains reported below all come from one sample, sequenced in a study of PD-1 blockade in classical Hodgkin lymphoma. TCRdb's table, derived via immunoSEQ multiplex PCR, lists solely in-frame clones and lacks some. The sample gives roughly 12,000 clones, 75% of which show up once; approximately 35% is in the top ten. Brentuximab vedotin exposure varied, and every patient relapsed after autologous stem cell transplantation. Material: peripheral blood mononuclear cells (PBMCs), obtained at baseline. These receptors came from a human donor with classical Hodgkin lymphoma.

The J gene is TRBJ2-3, the V gene TRBV7-3; no firm D call. This CDR3 is 13 amino acids long. Germline CDR1 reads SGHTA; CDR2 reads FQGTGA. V was shortened by 1 base and J by 6 bases, with 8 bases between the two germline ends. Here the CDR3 reads CASSLNTADTQYF. DNA for the CDR3: TGTGCCAGCAGCTTAAATACAGCCGATACGCAGTATTTT.

DNA of the CDR3: TGTGCCAGCAGTGGAACTAATCAGCCCCAGCATTTT. As protein: CASSGTNQPQHF. The gene calls are TRBV2 and TRBJ1-5; D gene uncertain. The CDR3 runs 12 residues. V lost 4 bases, J lost 4 bases, and 5 bases lay in between. In germline, CDR1 is SNHLY, CDR2 FYNNEI.

This clone was observed a single time. The gene calls are TRBV6-5 and TRBJ2-3; 8 positions agree with TRBD1. Germline lookup yields CDR1 MNHEY and CDR2 SVGAGI. The CDR3 has 14 amino acids. V dropped 0 bases and J dropped 6; count of bases not matched to a gene: 2. As DNA, the CDR3 is TGTGCCAGCAGTTACTCAACAGGGGGGGATACGCAGTATTTT. It yields the protein CASSYSTGGDTQYF.

J is TRBJ2-3 and V is TRBV11-2, with TRBD1 matching 12 bases. The CDR3 sequence is 16 residues long. Per germline, CDR1 SGHAT and CDR2 FQNNGV. Trimming at V came to 4 bases and at J to 6 bases, leaving 8 bases not matched to a gene. The CDR3 DNA sequence: TGTGCCAGCAGCTCTTATAAGGGACAGGGGGCCGATACGCAGTATTTT. Residues: CASSSYKGQGADTQYF.

The rearrangement links TRBV6-1 to TRBJ1-2, with D unclear. Germline V gene lookup returns CDR1 MNHNS and CDR2 SASEGT. Trimming pared 7 bases from V and 2 bases from J, leaving 17 bases between. CDR3 length: 15 residues. CDR3 sequence reads: CASKELSMANYGYTF. As DNA, the CDR3 is TGTGCCAGCAAGGAGCTGTCTATGGCAAACTATGGCTACACCTTC.

The gene calls are TRBV6-1 and TRBJ2-3, with D possibly being TRBD2 (6 bases). V was clipped by 8 bases and J by 2 bases, with 11 bases between them. This CDR3 has 13 amino acids. Germline V CDR1 and CDR2: MNHNS, SASEGT. CDR3 sequence reads: CASLGLNTDTQYF. The CDR3 DNA reads as TGTGCCAGCTTGGGACTCAACACAGATACGCAGTATTTT.

V is TRBV15 and J is TRBJ1-4; possibly TRBD1 for D (5 bases). Looked up from germline, CDR1 is LNHNV and CDR2 is YYDKDF (reference sequence). V was cut by 0 bases and J by 7 bases, with 21 bases left in between. The CDR3 runs to 18 residues. The CDR3 DNA sequence: TGTGCCACCAGCAGAGATCTGAAGGCGGGCTACGGGGGTGAAAAACTGTTTTTT. It yields the protein CATSRDLKAGYGGEKLFF.

The chain recombines TRBV2 with TRBJ2-2; tentatively, D is TRBD1 (5 bases). The CDR3 covers 17 residues. Germline assignment: CDR1 SNHLY and CDR2 FYNNEI. Trimming took 2 bases from V and 4 from J, leaving 17 bases between them. The CDR3 coding sequence is TGTGCCAGCAGTGAATCCTTCGGAATTAGGGGCACCGGGGAGCTGTTTTTT. As protein: CASSESFGIRGTGELFF.

The chain is built from TRBV7-3 and TRBJ2-3; 7 bases match TRBD1. This CDR3 contains 16 residues. Per the germline V gene, CDR1 is SGHTA and CDR2 is FQGTGA. The junction had 5 bases not matched to a gene; V was cut back by 1 base and J by 1 base. CDR3 sequence (DNA): TGTGCCAGCAGCTTAAAGGGGGCGAGGGGCACAGATACGCAGTATTTT. Translated: CASSLKGARGTDTQYF.

V gene TRBV28 combines with J gene TRBJ2-1, with TRBD2 identical over 7 bases. Germline CDR1 is MDHEN and CDR2 is SYDVKM. V lost 3 bases and J lost 6; bases outside the gene matches: 11. The CDR3 runs 16 residues. The CDR3 nucleotides read TGTGCCAGCAGTTTTAGCGGGCCCGGGGCTGGCAATGAGCAGTTCTTC. The encoded protein is CASSFSGPGAGNEQFF.

The chain combines TRBV5-1 with TRBJ2-1; D call uncertain. CDR3 length: 13 amino acids. V lost 0 bases to trimming and J lost 5 bases, with 6 bases between them. The V gene's germline CDR1 is SGHRS and CDR2 YFSETQ. The CDR3, as DNA: TGCGCCAGCAGCTTGGCCGCGAACAATGAGCAGTTCTTC. It specifies CASSLAANNEQFF.

CDR3 DNA sequence: TGTGCCAGCAGCTCCATCGGTGGCTGGGAGGGCTACACCTTC. Translation gives CASSSIGGWEGYTF. The V and J genes are TRBV7-9 and TRBJ1-2; D not resolved. The CDR3 has 14 amino acids. V was clipped by 4 bases and J by 8 bases, with 17 bases between them. Germline CDR1 reads SEHNR; CDR2 reads FQNEAQ (reference sequence).

CDR3 residues: CASSFGFIAGGLSTDTQYF. The CDR3 DNA reads TGTGCCAGCAGTTTCGGGTTTATAGCGGGGGGACTTAGCACAGATACGCAGTATTTT. The gene calls are TRBV27 and TRBJ2-3, with TRBD2 matching 10 bases. The CDR3 spans 19 residues. Germline trimming cut 3 bases from V and 0 bases from J; bases unmatched to any gene: 12. Germline CDR1 reads MNHEY; CDR2 reads SMNVEV (reference sequence).

This chain joins TRBV10-2 and TRBJ1-4, with 12 positions matching TRBD1. The V gene end was trimmed by 6 bases and the J gene end by 8 bases; junction bases not matched to a gene: 7. The CDR3 loop spans 15 amino acids. Germline-derived CDR1 and CDR2 are WSHSY and SAAADI. This CDR3 is CASRSPGTGGEKLFF. In nucleotides, the CDR3 is TGCGCCAGCAGATCCCCCGGGACAGGGGGCGAAAAACTGTTTTTT.

The chain employs TRBV6-5 and TRBJ1-1; D is unclear. V lost 2 bases and J 5 bases, leaving 6 bases between the germline ends. This CDR3 contains 12 residues. CDR1 and CDR2 (germline): MNHEY, SVGAGI. The CDR3 loop is CASSYGLTEAFF. CDR3 sequence (DNA): TGTGCCAGCAGTTACGGGCTGACTGAAGCTTTCTTT.

V is TRBV6-1 and J is TRBJ1-5; the D gene is possibly TRBD1 (6 bases). V was shortened by 9 bases and J by 4 bases, with 16 bases between the two germline ends. Looked up from germline, CDR1 is MNHNS and CDR2 is SASEGT. The CDR3 length is 14 residues. In DNA, the CDR3 is TGTGCCAGTAACCCGACAGGCTCTAATCAGCCCCAGCATTTT. The encoded protein is CASNPTGSNQPQHF.

The rearrangement uses TRBV5-6 and TRBJ2-1; 11 nucleotides line up with TRBD2. CDR3 length: 15 amino acids. Germline V CDR1 and CDR2: SGHDT, YYEEEE. With 2 bases clipped from V and 7 bases from J, the junction kept 5 bases outside the gene matches. The CDR3 nucleotides read TGTGCCAGCAGCTTACCGGGACTAGCGGTAAATGAGCAGTTCTTC. Translating it yields CASSLPGLAVNEQFF.

V usage is TRBV11-1 and J usage is TRBJ1-5; D not resolved. CDR1 SGHAT and CDR2 FQDESV come from the germline V gene (reference sequence). There are 15 residues in the CDR3. Trimming removed 1 base at V and 2 bases at J, with 9 bases between. The CDR3 here is CASSLELRGNQPQHF. DNA for the CDR3: TGTGCCAGCAGCTTAGAGCTGCGGGGCAATCAGCCCCAGCATTTT.

The V and J genes are TRBV28 and TRBJ2-5; D gene unclear. Deletions cut 3 bases from V and 4 bases from J, with 12 bases between. The germline V gene has CDR1 MDHEN and CDR2 SYDVKM. The CDR3 covers 14 residues. The CDR3 region is CASSFGSRPETQYF. The CDR3, as DNA: TGTGCCAGCAGTTTTGGAAGTAGGCCAGAGACCCAGTACTTC.

J is TRBJ1-4 and V is TRBV9, with TRBD1 identical over 8 bases. The CDR3 is 15 residues long. The V gene end was trimmed by 2 bases and the J gene end by 8 bases; junction bases not matched to a gene: 8. Germline values: CDR1 SGDLS, CDR2 YYNGEE. The CDR3 coding sequence is TGTGCCAGCAGCGTTATGGACAGGGTGGAAGAAAAACTGTTTTTT. This encodes CASSVMDRVEEKLFF.

There are a few counts of this clone. This chain connects TRBV19 to TRBJ1-1, with D possibly TRBD1 on 6 matching bases. Trimming cost V 6 bases and J 4 bases, with 15 bases left between them. CDR1 is LNHDA, CDR2 SQIVND, per germline (reference sequence). The CDR3 is 14 amino acids. CDR3 region: CASSTGRGGTEAFF. CDR3 sequence (DNA): TGTGCCAGTAGCACAGGGCGAGGGGGCACTGAAGCTTTCTTT.

The rearrangement uses TRBV9 and TRBJ1-4, with 10 bases fitting TRBD1. With 4 bases clipped from V and 3 bases from J, the junction kept 6 bases outside the gene matches. The CDR3 has 16 amino acids. Germline V gene lookup returns CDR1 SGDLS and CDR2 YYNGEE. The CDR3 spells CASSSGTGVPNEKLFF. CDR3 coding DNA: TGTGCCAGCAGCTCCGGGACAGGGGTACCTAATGAAAAACTGTTTTTT.

The rearrangement uses TRBV5-4 and TRBJ2-5, with D perhaps TRBD1 (6 bases). Germline V gene data show CDR1 as SGHNT and CDR2 as YYREEE (reference sequence). V was clipped by 0 bases and J by 6 bases, with 12 bases between them. This CDR3 has 14 amino acids. CDR3 coding DNA: TGTGCCAGCAGCTTGGAACAGGGCAAACAGACCCAGTACTTC. As protein: CASSLEQGKQTQYF.

The V call is TRBV5-4, the J call TRBJ2-6, with D unresolved. CDR1 and CDR2 from the germline V gene are SGHNT and YYREEE (reference sequence). The CDR3 loop spans 16 amino acids. V was clipped by 5 bases and J by 0 bases, with 12 bases between them. CDR3 region: CASRDSPSSGANVLTF. CDR3 DNA: TGTGCCAGCAGAGATTCTCCTTCCTCTGGGGCCAACGTCCTGACTTTC.

The rearrangement uses TRBV5-6 and TRBJ2-7, with D uncertain. Trimming left V 0 bases short and J 1 base short, with 8 bases between. In germline, CDR1 is SGHDT, CDR2 YYEEEE. This CDR3 has 14 amino acids. CDR3 amino acids: CASSLVGPSYEQYF. As DNA, the CDR3 is TGTGCCAGCAGCTTGGTCGGCCCGTCCTACGAGCAGTACTTC.

The chain has TRBV18 and TRBJ2-7, with D possibly being TRBD1 (5 bases). The CDR3 totals 14 residues. Trimming took off 3 bases at V and 2 bases at J, with 11 bases between the two ends. Germline-derived CDR1 and CDR2 are KGHSH and LQKENI. CDR3: CASSPAGPAYEQYF. The CDR3 region has the DNA TGTGCCAGCTCACCGGCAGGGCCGGCCTACGAGCAGTACTTC.

The chain carries TRBV7-2 and TRBJ2-1; D is possibly TRBD2 (6 bases). V lost 4 bases to trimming and J lost 5 bases, with 12 bases between them. The V gene's germline CDR1 is SGHTA and CDR2 FQGNSA. CDR3 length: 14 residues. CDR3 amino acids: CASSSTAGHNEQFF. CDR3 coding DNA: TGTGCCAGCAGCTCGACAGCGGGCCACAATGAGCAGTTCTTC. Full variable domain (remainder filled in from reference TRBV7-2 and TRBJ2-1): GAGVSQSPSNKVTEKGKDVELRCDPISGHTALYWYRQSLGQGLEFLIYFQGNSAPDKSGLPSDRFSAERTGGSVSTLTIQRTQQEDSAVYLCASSSTAGHNEQFFGPGTRLTVL.

This chain connects TRBV6-5 to TRBJ2-3; D possibly uses TRBD1 or TRBD2 (5 bases each). V was clipped by 5 bases and J by 6 bases, with 12 bases between them. The CDR3 extends over 13 amino acids. Germline values: CDR1 MNHEY, CDR2 SVGAGI. CDR3: CASSRQWEDTQYF. The CDR3 nucleotides read TGTGCCAGCAGTAGACAGTGGGAGGATACGCAGTATTTT.

By share, this clone ranks as medium-sized (0.01 to 0.1%). The chain combines TRBV6-5 with TRBJ2-2; a weak D match, TRBD1 (6 bases). This CDR3 is built from 16 residues. V was cut by 2 bases and J by 0 bases, with 10 bases left in between. The germline CDR1 and CDR2 sequences are MNHEY and SVGAGI. This chain's CDR3 is CASSYEDSANTGELFF. CDR3 sequence (DNA): TGTGCCAGCAGTTACGAGGACAGCGCGAACACCGGGGAGCTGTTTTTT.

Relative to its sample, this clone is medium-sized. The chain joins TRBV5-1 to TRBJ1-3; D is uncertain. V was cut by 0 bases and J by 4 bases, with 2 bases left in between. Per germline, CDR1 SGHRS and CDR2 YFSETQ. The CDR3 length is 12 residues. As DNA, the CDR3 is TGCGCCAGCAGCTTGGACGGAAACACCATATATTTT. Protein sequence: CASSLDGNTIYF. Complete variable domain (other parts from reference TRBV5-1 and TRBJ1-3): KAGVTQTPRYLIKTRGQQVTLSCSPISGHRSVSWYQQTPGQGLQFLFEYFSETQRNKGNFPGRFSGRQFSNSRSEMNVSTLELGDSALYLCASSLDGNTIYFGEGSWLTVV.